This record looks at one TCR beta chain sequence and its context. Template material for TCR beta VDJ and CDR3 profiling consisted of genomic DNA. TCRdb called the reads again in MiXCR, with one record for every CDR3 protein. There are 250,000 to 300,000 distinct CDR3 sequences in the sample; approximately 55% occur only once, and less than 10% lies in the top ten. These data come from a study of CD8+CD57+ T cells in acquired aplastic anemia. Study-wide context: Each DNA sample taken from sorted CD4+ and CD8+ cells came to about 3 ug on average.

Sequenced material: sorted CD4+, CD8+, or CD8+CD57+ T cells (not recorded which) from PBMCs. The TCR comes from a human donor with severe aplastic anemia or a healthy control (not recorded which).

The CDR3 nucleotides read TGTGCCAGCAGCTCCCTGACGAGTCATAATTCACCCCTCCACTTT. As protein: CASSSLTSHNSPLHF. The chain recombines TRBV7-2 with TRBJ1-6; D is uncertain. The CDR3 spans 15 residues. The germline gives CDR1 SGHTA, CDR2 FQGNSA. Deletions cut 4 bases from V and 5 bases from J, with 12 bases between. Using reference TRBV7-2 and TRBJ1-6 for the parts outside the CDR3, the full variable domain is GAGVSQSPSNKVTEKGKDVELRCDPISGHTALYWYRQSLGQGLEFLIYFQGNSAPDKSGLPSDRFSAERTGGSVSTLTIQRTQQEDSAVYLCASSSLTSHNSPLHFGNGTRLTVT.